This T cell receptor (beta chain) was found in a study of cytomegalovirus exposure and HLA in healthy donors. Study findings and constraints: Some public TCRs appeared in many individuals, while most sequences were rare. In vitro testing confirmed a few CMV-associated chains as specific for CMV antigens.

As for this clone: The antigen is unknown.

Profiling relied on immunoSEQ multiplex PCR, and the TCRdb table lists in-frame clones only, not all of them. The sample lists some 76,000 clones; 94% were seen once. Unmatched junction bases numbered 1, after V lost 5 bases and J lost 2 bases. The CDR3 is made up of 14 amino acids. The germline gives CDR1 MNHEY, CDR2 SVGAGI. Donors were drawn from the approximately 120-subject validation cohort, separate from the approximately 680-subject first cohort. The rearrangement uses TRBV6-5 and TRBJ2-7; 12 bases are shared with TRBD2. Input material: PBMCs. This receptor was obtained from a woman between 18 and 29 years old in good health and CMV-seronegative. CDR3 in DNA: TGTGCCAGCAGTGGACTAGCGGGGACCTACGAGCAGTACTTC. Amino acids: CASSGLAGTYEQYF.